A selection of T cell receptor beta chains follows, all from one sample in a study of shared clonotypes between healthy human individuals. Sequencing was performed with immunoSEQ multiplex PCR; in TCRdb, only in-frame clones are kept and a portion is missing. The table shows around 650,000 clones, with roughly 95% occurring only once. Sequenced: naive CD8+ T cells sorted from blood. These receptors all come from a woman aged 25 to 39 in good health. Each CDR3 is given with its conserved first and last residue. Each record gives: V gene, J gene, D gene, CDR3 length, clone size, CDR3 protein, CDR3 DNA. The D gene is left open where the match is weak. Size is stated for part of the rows, as once, few or many counts, or as a class when the clone is expanded.

V: TRBV11-2; J: TRBJ2-5; D: -; length: 14; size: -; CDR3: CASSLATDQETQYF; DNA: TGTGCCAGCAGCTTAGCGACAGACCAAGAGACCCAGTACTTC
V: TRBV6-6; J: TRBJ2-7; D: -; length: 13; size: -; CDR3: CASSYSNMYEQYF; DNA: TGTGCCAGCAGTTACTCGAATATGTATGAGCAGTACTTC
V: TRBV28; J: TRBJ1-4; D: -; length: 13; size: -; CDR3: CASGGDLSEKLFF; DNA: TGTGCCAGCGGAGGGGATTTGAGTGAAAAACTGTTTTTT
V: TRBV27; J: TRBJ2-7; D: TRBD1; length: 16; size: -; CDR3: CASSYRDRGVSYEQYF; DNA: TGTGCCAGCAGTTATCGGGACAGGGGTGTCTCCTACGAGCAGTACTTC
V: TRBV2; J: TRBJ2-1; D: TRBD2; length: 13; size: -; CDR3: CASKGLEGNEQFF; DNA: TGTGCCAGTAAAGGACTAGAAGGCAATGAGCAGTTCTTC
V: TRBV5-4; J: TRBJ1-2; D: -; length: 11; size: -; CDR3: CASSGSYGYTF; DNA: TGTGCCAGCAGCGGCTCGTATGGCTACACCTTC
V: TRBV5-6; J: TRBJ1-5; D: -; length: 14; size: -; CDR3: CASSFWGGNQPQHF; DNA: TGTGCCAGCAGCTTTTGGGGAGGCAATCAGCCCCAGCATTTT
V: TRBV4-2; J: TRBJ2-2; D: -; length: 15; size: -; CDR3: CASSQESENTGELFF; DNA: TGTGCCAGCAGCCAAGAGTCCGAGAACACCGGGGAGCTGTTTTTT
V: TRBV2; J: TRBJ2-2; D: TRBD2; length: 16; size: -; CDR3: CASSAGLAGGTGELFF; DNA: TGTGCCAGCAGTGCGGGACTAGCGGGAGGTACCGGGGAGCTGTTTTTT
V: TRBV29-1; J: TRBJ2-1; D: TRBD2; length: 19; size: -; CDR3: CSVEGAGTNGRGTYNEQFF; DNA: TGCAGCGTTGAAGGGGCCGGGACGAACGGGAGGGGGACTTACAATGAGCAGTTCTTC
V: TRBV5-4; J: TRBJ2-1; D: -; length: 12; size: -; CDR3: CASSYLINEQFF; DNA: TGTGCCAGCAGTTACCTCATCAATGAGCAGTTCTTC
V: TRBV10-2; J: TRBJ1-1; D: -; length: 14; size: -; CDR3: CASVGTRKGTEAFF; DNA: TGCGCCAGCGTGGGGACCCGAAAGGGGACTGAAGCTTTCTTT
V: TRBV6-5; J: TRBJ2-1; D: TRBD1; length: 14; size: -; CDR3: CASRPGQGAGEQFF; DNA: TGTGCCAGCAGACCGGGACAGGGGGCTGGGGAGCAGTTCTTC
V: TRBV13; J: TRBJ2-7; D: TRBD2; length: 15; size: -; CDR3: CASSGGVAGTYEQYF; DNA: TGTGCCAGCAGCGGAGGGGTAGCGGGGACCTACGAGCAGTACTTC
V: TRBV6-5; J: TRBJ2-3; D: -; length: 15; size: -; CDR3: CASSYSGTFTDTQYF; DNA: TGTGCCAGCAGTTACTCTGGGACATTCACAGATACGCAGTATTTT
V: TRBV27; J: TRBJ1-5; D: TRBD1; length: 13; size: few; CDR3: CASRTGANQPQHF; DNA: TGTGCCAGCAGGACAGGGGCCAATCAGCCCCAGCATTTT
V: TRBV9; J: TRBJ2-1; D: -; length: 13; size: -; CDR3: CASRAGDYNEQFF; DNA: TGTGCCAGCAGGGCAGGGGACTACAATGAGCAGTTCTTC
V: TRBV19; J: TRBJ2-1; D: -; length: 11; size: -; CDR3: CAGGDYNEQFF; DNA: TGTGCCGGCGGTGACTACAATGAGCAGTTCTTC
V: TRBV7-9; J: TRBJ2-5; D: -; length: 17; size: -; CDR3: CASRGHSQAGLQETQYF; DNA: TGTGCCAGCCGCGGGCATTCCCAAGCTGGGCTACAAGAGACCCAGTACTTC
V: TRBV2; J: TRBJ1-2; D: -; length: 13; size: -; CDR3: CASRGVPNYGYTF; DNA: TGTGCCAGCAGGGGGGTTCCCAACTATGGCTACACCTTC
V: TRBV6-1; J: TRBJ2-7; D: -; length: 14; size: -; CDR3: CASSDFGGGNEQYF; DNA: TGTGCCAGCAGTGACTTTGGGGGCGGTAACGAGCAGTACTTC
V: TRBV7-8; J: TRBJ1-1; D: -; length: 14; size: -; CDR3: CASSSGTGMGEAFF; DNA: TGTGCCAGCAGCTCCGGTACCGGGATGGGTGAAGCTTTCTTT
V: TRBV6-5; J: TRBJ2-7; D: -; length: 12; size: -; CDR3: CASSYSPYEQYF; DNA: TGTGCCAGCAGTTACTCCCCCTACGAGCAGTACTTC
V: TRBV7-9; J: TRBJ2-6; D: -; length: 15; size: once; CDR3: CASSRMGTGANVLTF; DNA: TGTGCCAGCAGCCGTATGGGTACCGGGGCCAACGTCCTGACTTTC
V: TRBV7-2; J: TRBJ2-2; D: -; length: 17; size: -; CDR3: CASSPRRWGGDTGELFF; DNA: TGTGCCAGCAGCCCCCGGAGATGGGGCGGCGACACCGGGGAGCTGTTTTTT
V: TRBV7-6; J: TRBJ1-5; D: TRBD1; length: 15; size: -; CDR3: CASSQGTGVNQPQHF; DNA: TGTGCCAGCAGCCAAGGGACAGGGGTAAATCAGCCCCAGCATTTT
V: TRBV2; J: TRBJ1-4; D: -; length: 11; size: -; CDR3: CASSEREKLFF; DNA: TGTGCCAGCAGTGAGCGAGAAAAACTGTTTTTT
V: TRBV6-6; J: TRBJ2-5; D: -; length: 14; size: -; CDR3: CASSYSGNQETQYF; DNA: TGTGCCAGCAGTTACTCAGGCAACCAAGAGACCCAGTACTTC
V: TRBV5-1; J: TRBJ2-7; D: TRBD1; length: 18; size: -; CDR3: CASSLTRSGQGSSYEQYF; DNA: TGCGCCAGCAGCTTAACGAGATCTGGACAGGGGAGCTCCTACGAGCAGTACTTC
V: TRBV19; J: TRBJ2-2; D: TRBD2; length: 17; size: once; CDR3: CASSIRPLAGGTGELFF; DNA: TGTGCCAGTAGTATACGCCCACTAGCGGGAGGTACCGGGGAGCTGTTTTTT
V: TRBV5-1; J: TRBJ1-2; D: -; length: 15; size: -; CDR3: CASSLVWGVRYGYTF; DNA: TGCGCCAGCAGCTTGGTATGGGGAGTGAGGTATGGCTACACCTTC
V: TRBV27; J: TRBJ2-1; D: -; length: 11; size: -; CDR3: CASSSQIGQFF; DNA: TGTGCCAGCAGTTCCCAAATTGGGCAGTTCTTC
V: TRBV6-1; J: TRBJ2-5; D: -; length: 14; size: -; CDR3: CASSASQGRETQYF; DNA: TGTGCCAGCAGTGCCTCACAGGGGAGGGAGACCCAGTACTTC
V: TRBV4-1; J: TRBJ2-1; D: TRBD1; length: 18; size: -; CDR3: CASSQDPGQLFSYNEQFF; DNA: TGCGCCAGCAGCCAAGATCCGGGACAGCTGTTCTCCTACAATGAGCAGTTCTTC
V: TRBV5-1; J: TRBJ1-1; D: -; length: 14; size: once; CDR3: CASSLDRMNTEAFF; DNA: TGCGCCAGCAGCTTGGACAGGATGAACACTGAAGCTTTCTTT
V: TRBV2; J: TRBJ2-3; D: TRBD2; length: 17; size: -; CDR3: CASSEAGGPFFTDTQYF; DNA: TGTGCCAGCAGTGAAGCGGGAGGGCCTTTTTTCACAGATACGCAGTATTTT
V: TRBV11-2; J: TRBJ2-1; D: TRBD2; length: 19; size: -; CDR3: CASSSTLGTSALSYNEQFF; DNA: TGTGCCAGCAGCTCTACTTTAGGGACTAGCGCCCTCTCCTACAATGAGCAGTTCTTC
V: TRBV5-1; J: TRBJ2-7; D: TRBD1; length: 14; size: -; CDR3: CASSSGTGLYEQYF; DNA: TGCGCCAGCAGCTCCGGGACAGGGCTATACGAGCAGTACTTC
V: TRBV28; J: TRBJ1-2; D: -; length: 13; size: -; CDR3: CASSVTVNYGYTF; DNA: TGTGCCAGCAGCGTGACGGTCAACTATGGCTACACCTTC
V: TRBV5-4; J: TRBJ2-7; D: -; length: 13; size: -; CDR3: CASSSWGVKEQYF; DNA: TGTGCCAGCAGCTCCTGGGGGGTAAAAGAGCAGTACTTC
V: TRBV6-5; J: TRBJ2-1; D: -; length: 15; size: -; CDR3: CASSYQGLPYNEQFF; DNA: TGTGCCAGCAGTTACCAGGGGTTACCCTACAATGAGCAGTTCTTC
V: TRBV7-9; J: TRBJ2-7; D: TRBD1; length: 19; size: -; CDR3: CASSLAPLGQTISSYEQYF; DNA: TGTGCCAGCAGCTTAGCGCCATTGGGACAGACGATTAGCTCCTACGAGCAGTACTTC
V: TRBV11-2; J: TRBJ2-3; D: -; length: 18; size: -; CDR3: CASTRVTGSNVDTDTQYF; DNA: TGTGCCAGCACCAGAGTTACAGGGAGTAACGTCGACACAGATACGCAGTATTTT